Each of the 20 T cell receptor beta chains below was sequenced from the same sample in a study of blood T cell repertoires in COVID-19. The data were produced by immunoSEQ multiplex PCR, yet TCRdb's version contains in-frame clones alone and is incomplete. The sample comprises fewer than 100,000 clones, about nine tenths of which are singletons, and 1.5% to 2% rests with the top ten. Sequencing input: peripheral blood. The source is a woman between 50 and 59 years old in a cohort sampled during active COVID-19.

The rearrangement joins TRBV7-8 to TRBJ1-6; TRBD1 matches at 7 bases. Germline V CDR1 and CDR2: SGHVS, FQNEAQ. This CDR3 region has 14 residues. The J segment lost 3 bases and the V segment lost 7 bases, leaving 3 bases of the junction unmatched. Here the CDR3 DNA reads TGTGCCAGCACGAGGGACAGCTATAATTCACCCCTCCACTTT. Protein product: CASTRDSYNSPLHF.

This CDR3 reads CASGQSSYNEQFF. The CDR3 region has the DNA TGTGCCAGCGGGCAAAGCTCCTACAATGAGCAGTTCTTC. The J gene is TRBJ2-1, the V gene TRBV2; D is undetermined. The CDR3 has 13 amino acids. Germline lookup yields CDR1 SNHLY and CDR2 FYNNEI. The germline V and J ends were trimmed by 8 bases and 0 bases, with 8 bases remaining between them.

V and J are TRBV7-9 and TRBJ2-7; 10 nucleotides line up with TRBD1. The CDR3 covers 15 residues. Germline CDR1 is SEHNR and CDR2 is FQNEAQ (reference sequence). After removal of 4 bases from V and 3 bases from J, the junction contained 6 bases not matched to a gene. The CDR3 DNA follows: TGTGCCAGCAGCTCCCCCGGGACAGGGGACTACGAGCAGTACTTC. As protein: CASSSPGTGDYEQYF.

This clone was counted a single time. This sequence joins TRBV6-6 and TRBJ1-4; TRBD1 agrees at 9 bases. Germline V gives CDR1 MNHNY, CDR2 SVGAGI (reference sequence). The length of the CDR3 is 19 residues. J gave up 0 bases and V 5 bases, and 13 bases lay outside the gene matches. The CDR3 region has the DNA TGTGCCAGCAGTCTTCGGGGGGGACAGGGAGGGGCAACTAATGAAAAACTGTTTTTT. This sequence encodes CASSLRGGQGGATNEKLFF.

V and J are TRBV7-2 and TRBJ2-3; TRBD2 matches at 7 bases. CDR1 and CDR2 (germline): SGHTA, FQGNSA. This CDR3 region has 16 residues. Unmatched junction bases numbered 10, after V lost 5 bases and J lost 2 bases. The CDR3 protein is CASSPGRSGNTDTQYF. As DNA, the CDR3 is TGTGCCAGCAGCCCTGGTAGGAGCGGGAACACAGATACGCAGTATTTT.

For the CDR3, the DNA is TGTGCCAGCAGTTCCTCTCCGGGACAGGGGGCACTACCCCTCCACTTT. Its protein is CASSSSPGQGALPLHF. V is TRBV28 and J is TRBJ1-6; 12 bases match TRBD1. This CDR3 comprises 16 residues. Trimming at V came to 4 bases and at J to 12 bases, leaving 10 bases not matched to a gene. Germline values: CDR1 MDHEN, CDR2 SYDVKM.

The chain links TRBV30 to TRBJ2-1, with TRBD1 identical over 10 bases. V trimming: 2 bases; J trimming: 7 bases; junction bases outside the gene matches: 5. The germline V gene has CDR1 GTSNPN and CDR2 SVGIG (reference sequence). The CDR3 length is 14 residues. The CDR3 region has the DNA TGTGCCTGGAGTACATGGACAGGGGGGAATGAGCAGTTCTTC. Residues: CAWSTWTGGNEQFF. The variable domain in full, with the rest retrieved from reference TRBV30 and TRBJ2-1, is SQTIHQWPATLVQPVGSPLSLECTVEGTSNPNLYWYRQAAGRGLQLLFYSVGIGQISSEVPQNLSASRPQDRQFILSSKKLLLSDSGFYLCAWSTWTGGNEQFFGPGTRLTVL.

This clone was observed once. This sequence joins TRBV11-3 and TRBJ2-3; 9 bases line up with TRBD2. V trimming: 6 bases; J trimming: 2 bases; junction bases outside the gene matches: 9. The CDR3 is made up of 16 amino acids. Germline V gene lookup returns CDR1 SGHNT and CDR2 YENEEA. In DNA, the CDR3 is TGTGCCAGCAGTTCCGACCGACTAGCGGACACAGATACGCAGTATTTT. This encodes CASSSDRLADTDTQYF.

The chain carries TRBV18 and TRBJ2-1; 8 bases are a match to TRBD1. V shed 3 bases, J shed 6 bases, and the junction held 4 bases outside the gene matches. Germline V gene sequence: CDR1 KGHSH, CDR2 LQKENI. The CDR3 is 14 residues long. The CDR3 DNA follows: TGTGCCAGCTCACCGGGCAGGGGGCTCAATGAGCAGTTCTTC. Its translation: CASSPGRGLNEQFF.

This clone has only a few counts. The chain joins TRBV5-1 to TRBJ2-2; D is unresolved. In germline, CDR1 is SGHRS, CDR2 YFSETQ. This CDR3 contains 15 residues. Trimming left V 4 bases short and J 2 bases short, with 12 bases between. The CDR3: CASSLRLENTGELFF. CDR3 DNA: TGCGCCAGCAGCCTCCGACTGGAAAACACCGGGGAGCTGTTTTTT.

V is TRBV11-2 and J is TRBJ1-1, with 8 positions matching TRBD1. With V trimmed by 5 bases and J by 4 bases, 9 bases remained unmatched. The CDR3 consists of 15 residues. The germline CDR1 and CDR2 sequences are SGHAT and FQNNGV. The CDR3 is CASSGLRGPLTEAFF. For the CDR3, the DNA is TGTGCCAGCAGCGGACTCAGGGGGCCCCTCACTGAAGCTTTCTTT.

V is TRBV19 and J is TRBJ1-2, with a weak D call TRBD1 (5 bases). This CDR3 spans 13 amino acids. Germline V lookup: CDR1 LNHDA, CDR2 SQIVND (reference sequence). V was trimmed by 7 bases and J by 4 bases, leaving 13 bases between them. DNA of the CDR3: TGTGCCAGTACCTCGCAGGGCCTCTATGGCTACACCTTC. It specifies CASTSQGLYGYTF. The full variable domain, with the rest looked up from reference TRBV19 and TRBJ1-2, is DGGITQSPKYLFRKEGQNVTLSCEQNLNHDAMYWYRQDPGQGLRLIYYSQIVNDFQKGDIAEGYSVSREKKESFPLTVTSAQKNPTAFYLCASTSQGLYGYTFGSGTRLTVV.

This chain links TRBV4-2 with TRBJ2-5; the match to TRBD1 covers 9 bases. Germline assignment: CDR1 LGHNA and CDR2 YNFKEQ. The length of the CDR3 is 14 residues. The V segment lost 4 bases and the J segment 6 bases; nucleotides outside the gene matches: 6. As DNA, the CDR3 is TGTGCCAGCAGCCGACCGGACAGGGGCCAGACCCAGTACTTC. This encodes CASSRPDRGQTQYF.

The genes are TRBV7-9 and TRBJ1-2; 11 bases are a match to TRBD1. J was trimmed by 7 bases and V by 6 bases; bases with no gene match: 7. CDR3 length equals 14 residues. Germline values: CDR1 SEHNR, CDR2 FQNEAQ (reference sequence). CDR3 in amino acids: CASRDRGRSSGYTF. Written as DNA, the CDR3 is TGTGCCAGCAGGGACAGGGGGCGCTCATCTGGCTACACCTTC.

The gene calls are TRBV6-5 and TRBJ2-3, with D possibly matching TRBD1 (6 bases). V was cut by 8 bases and J by 2 bases, with 8 bases left in between. This CDR3 contains 12 residues. Germline loops: CDR1 MNHEY, CDR2 SVGAGI. CDR3 sequence: CASWDNTDTQYF. The CDR3 DNA reads TGTGCCAGCTGGGACAACACAGATACGCAGTATTTT.

V is TRBV2 and J is TRBJ1-1; D is possibly TRBD1 (5 bases). Trimming shortened V by 6 bases and J by 1 base, and 15 bases separated the two germline ends. The CDR3 runs 15 residues. Germline CDR1 SNHLY, CDR2 FYNNEI. CDR3 residues: CASRLDSTRNTEAFF. CDR3 in DNA: TGTGCCAGCAGATTAGACAGCACCAGGAACACTGAAGCTTTCTTT.

The J gene is TRBJ2-7, the V gene TRBV27; D not resolved. The germline V and J ends were trimmed by 2 bases and 1 base, with 6 bases remaining between them. The CDR3 runs 13 residues. Germline CDR1 and CDR2: MNHEY and SMNVEV (reference sequence). The CDR3 DNA reads as TGTGCCAGCAGTTTACAGGTATCCTACGAGCAGTACTTC. Its protein product is CASSLQVSYEQYF.

CDR3 amino acids: CASSLRTGGTGELFF. CDR3 nucleotide sequence: TGTGCCAGCAGCTTACGGACAGGGGGCACCGGGGAGCTGTTTTTT. This chain connects TRBV7-2 to TRBJ2-2, with 10 bases matching TRBD1. The germline CDR1 and CDR2 sequences are SGHTA and FQGNSA. The V segment lost 2 bases and the J segment 4 bases; nucleotides outside the gene matches: 1. This CDR3 spans 15 amino acids.

The chain couples TRBV7-2 to TRBJ2-7; 8 bases agree with TRBD1. Germline V CDR1 and CDR2: SGHTA, FQGNSA. This CDR3 comprises 14 residues. V trimming: 5 bases; J trimming: 4 bases; junction bases outside the gene matches: 7. For the CDR3, the DNA is TGTGCCAGCAGCGCCGGGACAGGCCTTTACGAGCAGTACTTC. This gives the protein CASSAGTGLYEQYF.

This clone was found once. The J gene is TRBJ2-7, the V gene TRBV25-1; 10 positions match TRBD2. This CDR3 has 14 amino acids. Trimming removed 5 bases from V and 7 bases from J; junction bases left unmatched: 8. Per germline, CDR1 MGHDK and CDR2 SYGVNS. The CDR3 sequence: CASSTSGAPGEQYF. CDR3 DNA: TGTGCCAGCAGTACTAGCGGGGCTCCGGGGGAGCAGTACTTC.